These T cell receptor beta chains were read from a single sample in a study of shared clonotypes between healthy human individuals. TCRdb's copy holds only in-frame clones and misses some; the assay was immunoSEQ multiplex PCR. The sample contains about 2.3 million clones, more than 85% of which appear only once. Sequencing was performed on naive CD4+ T cells from PBMCs. All receptors derive from a man aged 18 to 35 in good health. Some clones in this sample may be carry-over from other donors' samples. CDR3s include the opening cysteine and the closing phenylalanine or tryptophan. The order of the fields is J gene, clone size, D gene, V gene, CDR3 protein, CDR3 DNA. The D gene is left open where the match is weak. The size of a clone is reported for some rows only, either as once, few or many, or as a class for expanded clones.

TRBJ2-4	NA	TRBD2	TRBV4-2	CASSQDAAGGNKNIQYF	TGTGCCAGCAGCCAAGATGCGGCGGGAGGGAACAAAAACATTCAGTACTTC
TRBJ1-1	NA	NA	TRBV6-1	CASSETGLNTEAFF	TGTGCCAGCAGTGAAACCGGACTGAACACTGAAGCTTTCTTT
TRBJ1-5	once	NA	TRBV2	CASSINGQGLYF	TGTGCCAGCAGTATAAATGGGCAGGGTTTGTATTTT
TRBJ2-1	NA	TRBD2	TRBV19	CASSTRTSGKGYNEQFF	TGTGCCAGTAGTACCAGGACTAGCGGGAAAGGATACAATGAGCAGTTCTTC
TRBJ2-6	NA	TRBD2	TRBV7-9	CASSPLAGGSNSGANVLTF	TGTGCCAGCAGCCCCTTAGCGGGAGGGTCCAACTCTGGGGCCAACGTCCTGACTTTC
TRBJ2-7	NA	NA	TRBV7-2	CASSSQVGGAYEQYF	TGTGCCAGCAGCTCACAGGTTGGTGGGGCCTACGAGCAGTACTTC
TRBJ2-3	NA	TRBD1	TRBV7-3	CASSYRGRRTDTQYF	TGTGCCAGCAGCTACAGGGGGCGCCGCACAGATACGCAGTATTTT
TRBJ2-1	NA	NA	TRBV5-1	CASSLGLTNNEQFF	TGCGCCAGCAGCTTGGGGCTTACAAACAATGAGCAGTTCTTC
TRBJ2-5	few	NA	TRBV27	CASSLSVGAARGTQYF	TGTGCCAGCAGTTTATCAGTGGGGGCGGCTAGGGGGACCCAGTACTTC
TRBJ1-4	NA	NA	TRBV30	CAWEQGTNEKLFF	TGTGCCTGGGAGCAGGGAACTAATGAAAAACTGTTTTTT
TRBJ1-3	NA	TRBD1	TRBV6-1	CASSDLRQGIGNTIYF	TGTGCCAGCAGTGATCTCAGACAGGGGATCGGAAACACCATATATTTT
TRBJ1-4	NA	NA	TRBV7-9	CASSTFGTNEKLFF	TGTGCCAGCAGCACTTTTGGCACTAATGAAAAACTGTTTTTT
TRBJ1-2	NA	NA	TRBV15	CATSRGGRNYGYTF	TGTGCCACCAGCAGAGGGGGACGGAACTATGGCTACACCTTC
TRBJ2-5	NA	NA	TRBV6-1	CASSDPAQTQYF	TGTGCCAGCAGTGACCCCGCCCAGACCCAGTACTTC
TRBJ2-1	NA	NA	TRBV29-1	CSVDNRGLGLPEQFF	TGCAGCGTAGATAATAGGGGGTTAGGACTGCCTGAGCAGTTCTTC
TRBJ2-7	NA	NA	TRBV25-1	CASSEVVGVYEQYF	TGTGCCAGCAGTGAGGTCGTGGGAGTCTACGAGCAGTACTTC
TRBJ2-3	once	NA	TRBV7-3	CASSFDWGTQYF	TGTGCCAGCAGCTTCGACTGGGGGACGCAGTATTTT
TRBJ2-1	NA	TRBD2	TRBV5-1	CASSSSLAGVNYNEQFF	TGCGCCAGCAGCTCTAGTCTAGCGGGAGTGAACTACAATGAGCAGTTCTTC
TRBJ2-5	NA	NA	TRBV29-1	CSVEQGRGETQYF	TGCAGCGTTGAACAGGGAAGAGGAGAGACCCAGTACTTC
TRBJ2-7	NA	NA	TRBV19	CASRGINYEQYF	TGTGCCAGTAGAGGGATTAACTACGAGCAGTACTTC
TRBJ1-2	NA	TRBD1	TRBV29-1	CSVGQGDRNGYTF	TGCAGCGTTGGACAGGGAGATAGAAATGGCTACACCTTC
TRBJ1-5	few	NA	TRBV19	CASSIGDRGRGQPQHF	TGTGCCAGTAGTATAGGCGATCGGGGTCGTGGCCAGCCCCAGCATTTT
TRBJ2-6	NA	NA	TRBV28	CASSSWGSGANVLTF	TGTGCCAGCAGCTCCTGGGGCTCTGGGGCCAACGTCCTGACTTTC
TRBJ2-7	NA	TRBD1	TRBV30	CAWRPTGGWYEQYF	TGTGCCTGGAGGCCGACAGGGGGCTGGTACGAGCAGTACTTC
TRBJ2-2	NA	NA	TRBV6-1	CASSGSRARRAGELFF	TGTGCCAGCAGTGGGTCCAGAGCCAGAAGGGCCGGGGAGCTGTTTTTT
TRBJ2-3	NA	TRBD2	TRBV7-7	CASSLLAGVVDTQYF	TGTGCCAGCAGCTTATTAGCGGGAGTGGTAGATACGCAGTATTTT
TRBJ2-3	NA	NA	TRBV7-6	CASSLQGPSTDTQYF	TGTGCCAGCAGCCTACAGGGCCCTAGCACAGATACGCAGTATTTT
TRBJ1-6	NA	NA	TRBV4-1	CASSQPRQRSPLHF	TGCGCCAGCAGCCAACCCCGCCAGAGGTCACCCCTCCACTTT